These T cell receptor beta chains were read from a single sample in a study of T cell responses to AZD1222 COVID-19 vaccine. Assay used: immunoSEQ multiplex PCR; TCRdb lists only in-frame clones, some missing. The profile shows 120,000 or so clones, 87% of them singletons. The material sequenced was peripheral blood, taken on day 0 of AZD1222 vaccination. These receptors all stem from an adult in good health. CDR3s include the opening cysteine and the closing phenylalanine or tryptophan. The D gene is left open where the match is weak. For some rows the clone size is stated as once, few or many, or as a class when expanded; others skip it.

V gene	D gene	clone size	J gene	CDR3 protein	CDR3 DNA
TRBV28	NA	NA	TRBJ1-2	CASSFRTAPITF	TGTGCCAGCAGTTTCAGGACAGCCCCTATTACCTTC
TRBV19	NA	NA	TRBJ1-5	CASSIGEVAGYQPQHF	TGTGCCAGTAGTATAGGCGAGGTTGCTGGATATCAGCCCCAGCATTTT
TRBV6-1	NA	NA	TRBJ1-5	CASSEASQLRQPQHF	TGTGCCAGCAGTGAAGCATCCCAGTTGCGTCAGCCCCAGCATTTT
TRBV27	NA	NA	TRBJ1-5	CASSPRGYNQPQHF	TGTGCCAGCAGCCCCCGGGGGTACAATCAGCCCCAGCATTTT
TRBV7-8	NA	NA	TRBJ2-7	CASSPGASSYEQYF	TGTGCCAGCAGTCCCGGGGCGAGCTCCTACGAGCAGTACTTC
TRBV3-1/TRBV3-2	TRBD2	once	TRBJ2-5	CASSLSSSGGRRTQYF	TGTGCCAGCAGCCTCTCCTCTAGCGGGGGGAGGAGGACCCAGTACTTC
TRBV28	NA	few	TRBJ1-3	CASSPWAVGNTIYF	TGTGCCAGCAGTCCCTGGGCGGTAGGAAACACCATATATTTT
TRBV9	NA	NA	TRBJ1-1	CASSDQPDTEAFF	TGTGCCAGCAGCGACCAACCTGACACTGAAGCTTTCTTT
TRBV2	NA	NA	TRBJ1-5	CASSELGEGAYKAQHF	TGTGCCAGCAGTGAATTGGGGGAAGGGGCATATAAGGCCCAGCATTTT
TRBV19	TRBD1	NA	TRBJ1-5	CASSGQGSNQPQHF	TGTGCCAGTAGTGGACAGGGCTCGAATCAGCCCCAGCATTTT
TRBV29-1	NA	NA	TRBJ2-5	CSVVYRVRETQYF	TGCAGCGTTGTGTACCGGGTCCGAGAGACCCAGTACTTC
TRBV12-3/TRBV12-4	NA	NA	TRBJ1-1	CASSFSEAFF	TGTGCCAGCAGTTTCTCTGAAGCTTTCTTT
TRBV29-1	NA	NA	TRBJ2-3	CSVGRGGPTDTQYF	TGCAGCGTTGGTCGGGGTGGGCCCACAGATACGCAGTATTTT